Described below is a single T cell receptor beta chain sequence and its context. The antigen is unknown. These data are taken from a study of cytomegalovirus exposure and HLA in healthy donors. There are 15 residues in the CDR3. Germline loops: CDR1 SGHAT, CDR2 FQNNGV. Trimming at V came to 10 bases and at J to 6 bases, leaving 12 bases not matched to a gene. Researchers ran the PCR with 60 Vbeta and 13 Jbeta primers. Some clones are missing from TCRdb's copy, which holds only in-frame ones; the method was immunoSEQ multiplex PCR. Found here are about 120,000 clones, 74% of them singletons; the top ten hold about 2%. Study findings and constraints: In a later analysis, compared with equally common non-associated chains, HLA-associated beta chains were more expanded. The authors later linked a missense DCLRE1C variant to TCR beta V- and J-gene trimming. The authors confirmed in vitro that a few CMV-associated chains were specific for CMV antigens.

The sample comprised PBMCs. The V gene is TRBV11-2, the J gene TRBJ2-1; the match to TRBD2 covers 10 bases. This sequence originates from a human donor in good health. The DNA of the CDR3 is TGTGCCACCTCAATAGCGGGAGGTTTGAGCAATGAGCAGTTCTTC. Its protein is CATSIAGGLSNEQFF.